The 32 T cell receptor beta chains below come from one sample, sequenced in a study of T cell responses to AZD1222 COVID-19 vaccine. The protocol was immunoSEQ multiplex PCR, while the TCRdb copy is restricted to in-frame clones and leaves out a portion. The table lists 100,000 to 150,000 clones, more than 65% of them singletons, with about 28% in the top ten. The sequencing here drew on peripheral blood, taken 28 days after the second AZD1222 dose. The receptors were gathered from an adult who received the AZD1222 COVID-19 vaccine.

The rearrangement uses TRBV19 and TRBJ1-1; a possible D gene is TRBD1 (5 bases). Deletions cut 3 bases from V and 1 base from J, with 6 bases between. The CDR3 totals 13 residues. CDR1 is LNHDA, CDR2 SQIVND, per germline (reference sequence). CDR3 amino acids: CASSIDRNTEAFF. DNA of the CDR3: TGTGCCAGTAGTATCGACAGGAACACTGAAGCTTTCTTT.

The chain employs TRBV30 and TRBJ1-2; TRBD1 might be the D (5 bases). Germline CDR1 and CDR2: GTSNPN and SVGIG (reference sequence). This CDR3 spans 12 amino acids. Trimming stripped 2 bases from V and 12 bases from J, with 16 bases between. CDR3 nucleotide sequence: TGTGCCTGGAGTCCAGGGTCTAGGGCGCACACCTTC. It yields the protein CAWSPGSRAHTF.

V gene TRBV11-1 combines with J gene TRBJ2-1; 9 nucleotides align to TRBD2. CDR1 and CDR2 (germline): SGHAT, FQDESV (reference sequence). J gave up 6 bases and V 6 bases, and 9 bases lay outside the gene matches. The CDR3 runs 15 residues. Written as DNA, the CDR3 is TGTGCCAGCAGAGATTCCGGGACTAGCTTCAATGAGCAGTTCTTC. It is translated as CASRDSGTSFNEQFF.

The rearrangement links TRBV9 to TRBJ1-2; TRBD1 aligns across 10 bases. The germline V gene has CDR1 SGDLS and CDR2 YYNGEE. This CDR3 contains 18 residues. V gave up 1 base and J gave up 2 bases; unmatched junction bases: 11. The CDR3 reads CASSVPRDRGNQNYGYTF. CDR3 nucleotide sequence: TGTGCCAGCAGCGTACCCCGGGACAGGGGCAACCAGAACTATGGCTACACCTTC.

The chain recombines TRBV6-1 with TRBJ2-7; 7 nucleotides agree with TRBD1. Germline V CDR1 and CDR2: MNHNS, SASEGT. This CDR3 contains 16 residues. The V and J ends lost 4 bases and 5 bases, in that order; junction bases with no gene match: 14. The CDR3 region has the DNA TGTGCCAGCAGTGCCCTGTCCAACAGGGGAAGGGACGAGCAGTACTTC. Its protein is CASSALSNRGRDEQYF.

The gene calls are TRBV30 and TRBJ2-1; no definite D call. Germline V gene lookup returns CDR1 GTSNPN and CDR2 SVGIG (reference sequence). The CDR3 is 14 residues long. The V end was cut by 0 bases, the J end by 4 bases, with 10 bases between. This CDR3 is CAWSVEGGYNEQFF. The CDR3 bases are TGTGCCTGGAGTGTTGAAGGCGGATACAATGAGCAGTTCTTC.

The chain employs TRBV3-1 (or the pseudogene TRBV3-2) and TRBJ2-5, with 7 bases identical to TRBD2. Looked up from germline, CDR1 is LGHDT and CDR2 is YNNKEL (reference sequence). V gave up 4 bases and J gave up 2 bases; unmatched junction bases: 4. The CDR3 spans 14 residues. The CDR3: CASSRLGLQETQYF. The CDR3 DNA reads as TGTGCCAGCAGCCGATTGGGACTACAAGAGACCCAGTACTTC.

This sequence joins TRBV20-1 and TRBJ1-1; D remains ambiguous. Per the germline V gene, CDR1 is DFQATT and CDR2 is SNEGSKA (reference sequence). CDR3 size: 11 residues. Trimming cost V 1 base and J 5 bases, with 5 bases left between them. Here the CDR3 reads CSARVETEAFF. CDR3 nucleotides: TGCAGTGCTAGAGTTGAGACTGAAGCTTTCTTT.

The gene calls are TRBV5-6 and TRBJ2-5; D is perhaps TRBD2 (5 bases). CDR3 length equals 13 residues. V was cut by 4 bases and J by 5 bases, with 12 bases left in between. In germline, CDR1 is SGHDT, CDR2 YYEEEE. This CDR3 is CASSPGQRETQYF. CDR3 DNA: TGTGCCAGCAGCCCGGGCCAGCGGGAGACCCAGTACTTC.

The V gene is TRBV20-1, the J gene TRBJ2-7; D is perhaps TRBD1 (6 bases). This CDR3 is built from 11 residues. Germline V lookup: CDR1 DFQATT, CDR2 SNEGSKA (reference sequence). Deletions cut 7 bases from V and 4 bases from J, with 11 bases between. As DNA, the CDR3 is TGCAGTGGGGGGCTTGAATACGAGCAGTACTTC. Encoded protein: CSGGLEYEQYF.

This chain links TRBV9 with TRBJ1-2, with D unclear. CDR1 and CDR2 from the germline V gene are SGDLS and YYNGEE. Trimming pared 7 bases from V and 5 bases from J, leaving 9 bases between. This CDR3 region has 11 residues. The CDR3 loop is CASATDYGYTF. CDR3 nucleotide sequence: TGTGCCAGCGCTACAGATTATGGCTACACCTTC.

The V gene is TRBV9, the J gene TRBJ2-5; D call uncertain. Per germline, CDR1 SGDLS and CDR2 YYNGEE. V shed 4 bases and J shed 0 bases, with 10 bases lying between them. CDR3 length: 14 residues. The CDR3 region is CASSPLINQETQYF. CDR3 DNA: TGTGCCAGCAGCCCACTCATCAACCAAGAGACCCAGTACTTC.

On this clone: The sample carries other DNA sequences with the same CDR3. V usage is TRBV12-3 or TRBV12-4 and J usage is TRBJ1-5; 8 positions match TRBD1. This CDR3 is 13 amino acids long. V gave up 6 bases and J gave up 5 bases; unmatched junction bases: 3. In DNA form, the CDR3 reads TGTGCCAGCAGCCTACAGGGGGATCAGCCCCAGCATTTT. Amino acid sequence: CASSLQGDQPQHF.

This chain connects TRBV6-2 or TRBV6-3 to TRBJ1-6; no clear D. Per germline, CDR1 MNHEY and CDR2 SVGEGT. This CDR3 is 18 amino acids long. Trimming took 0 bases from V and 0 from J, leaving 12 bases between them. Here the CDR3 reads CASSYSTDGSSYNSPLHF. CDR3 DNA sequence: TGTGCCAGCAGTTACTCGACGGACGGGAGCTCCTATAATTCACCCCTCCACTTT.

The J gene is TRBJ1-5, the V gene TRBV6-2 or TRBV6-3; D gene uncertain. The CDR3 is 14 amino acids. V lost 2 bases to trimming and J lost 0 bases, with 5 bases between them. Germline V lookup: CDR1 MNHEY, CDR2 SVGEGT. The CDR3 here is CASSYGRSNQPQHF. The CDR3 coding sequence is TGTGCCAGCAGTTACGGGCGTAGCAATCAGCCCCAGCATTTT.

The rearrangement links TRBV20-1 to TRBJ1-2; D unresolved. The ends were cut back, 3 bases at V and 3 bases at J, with 8 bases in the middle. Germline lookup yields CDR1 DFQATT and CDR2 SNEGSKA (reference sequence). The CDR3 has 12 residues. In DNA form, the CDR3 reads TGCAGTGCTAGTTCGGGTGACTATGGCTACACCTTC. It encodes CSASSGDYGYTF.

This clone was recorded only once. The CDR3 DNA is TGTGCCAGCAGCTTGGGCCACCGGGGGTCGTTCTTC. It encodes CASSLGHRGSFF. The rearrangement joins TRBV5-6 to TRBJ2-1, with D maybe TRBD2 (6 bases). This CDR3 comprises 12 residues. Trimming shortened V by 0 bases and J by 15 bases, and 13 bases separated the two germline ends. Germline assignment: CDR1 SGHDT and CDR2 YYEEEE.

The chain joins TRBV4-3 to TRBJ1-5, with D perhaps matching TRBD1 (6 bases). The CDR3 sequence is 14 residues long. CDR1 LGHNA and CDR2 YSLEER come from the germline V gene. Trimming shortened V by 0 bases and J by 8 bases, and 11 bases separated the two germline ends. CDR3 residues: CASSQDTGAKPQHF. The CDR3 coding sequence is TGCGCCAGCAGCCAAGACACGGGGGCAAAGCCCCAGCATTTT.

Concerning this clone: A junction end diverges from the germline sequence, so it may reflect a read error. This chain joins TRBV7-7 and TRBJ2-7; 7 bases match TRBD1. This CDR3 is 13 amino acids long. Germline assignment: CDR1 SSHAT and CDR2 FNYEAQ (reference sequence). CDR3 loop: CASSFGTAYEQYF. In DNA, the CDR3 is TGTGCTAGCAGCTTCGGGACAGCTTACGAGCAGTACTTC.

The rearrangement joins TRBV9 to TRBJ2-5; D could derive from TRBD1 or TRBD2 (5 bases each). From germline, CDR1 is SGDLS and CDR2 YYNGEE. Trimming shortened V by 6 bases and J by 3 bases, and 18 bases separated the two germline ends. This CDR3 comprises 15 residues. The CDR3 protein is CASTVRDGREETQYF. For the CDR3, the DNA is TGTGCCAGCACGGTCAGGGACGGAAGAGAAGAGACCCAGTACTTC.

As to this clone: At one end, the junction sequence differs from germline, possibly due to a read error. The rearrangement joins TRBV7-2 to TRBJ1-2; D remains ambiguous. Germline CDR1 reads SGHTA; CDR2 reads FQGNSA. The CDR3 contains 13 residues. CDR3 sequence reads: CASSLGRIRPPLF. CDR3 sequence (DNA): TGTGCCAGCAGCTTAGGCAGGATCAGACCTCCTCTCTTC.

This clone occurred once. The V call is TRBV9, the J call TRBJ2-6, with D possibly being TRBD1 (5 bases). V was cut by 0 bases and J by 3 bases, with 10 bases left in between. The CDR3 has 16 amino acids. Looked up from germline, CDR1 is SGDLS and CDR2 is YYNGEE. CDR3 in amino acids: CASSVAGFRGANVLTF. CDR3 nucleotides: TGTGCCAGCAGCGTAGCAGGGTTCCGTGGGGCCAACGTCCTGACTTTC.

At least ten counts were recorded for this clone. The V and J genes are TRBV3-1 (or the pseudogene TRBV3-2) and TRBJ2-5; 10 bases align to TRBD2. The CDR3 is 19 amino acids. V was pared by 9 bases and J by 0 bases, with 19 bases of the junction left unmatched. Per germline, CDR1 LGHDT and CDR2 YNNKEL (reference sequence). The CDR3, as DNA: TGTGCCAGTACCGGTGGACTAGCGGAAATAAGAACGTACCAAGAGACCCAGTACTTC. Translation: CASTGGLAEIRTYQETQYF.

The V and J genes are TRBV6-2 or TRBV6-3 and TRBJ2-7, with TRBD1 matching 10 bases. The germline V gene encodes CDR1 MNHEY and CDR2 SVGEGT. Trimming removed 2 bases from V and 2 bases from J; junction bases left unmatched: 3. The CDR3 consists of 15 residues. The CDR3 nucleotides read TGTGCCAGCAGTTACGGGACAGGGGATCCCTACGAGCAGTACTTC. As protein: CASSYGTGDPYEQYF.

The chain carries TRBV4-3 and TRBJ1-1; D is unclear. Trimming removed 1 base at V and 0 bases at J, with 9 bases between. Germline V CDR1 and CDR2: LGHNA, YSLEER. The CDR3 contains 15 residues. Here the CDR3 reads CASSQGALMNTEAFF. CDR3 bases: TGCGCCAGCAGCCAAGGTGCGCTCATGAACACTGAAGCTTTCTTT.

The chain has TRBV6-2 or TRBV6-3 and TRBJ1-2, with unresolved D. Trimming removed 0 bases from V and 4 bases from J, with 0 bases in between. The length of the CDR3 is 11 residues. Germline-derived CDR1 and CDR2 are MNHEY and SVGEGT. CDR3 sequence reads: CASSYSYGYTF. CDR3 coding DNA: TGTGCCAGCAGTTACTCCTATGGCTACACCTTC.

The chain links TRBV6-4 to TRBJ1-2; the D is unclear. The CDR3 spans 16 residues. Trimming removed 3 bases at V and 4 bases at J, with 18 bases between. Germline CDR1 MRHNA, CDR2 SNTAGT. The CDR3 spells CASSEGQLGDFYGYTF. The CDR3 bases are TGTGCCAGCAGTGAAGGGCAACTGGGCGATTTCTATGGCTACACCTTC.

The rearrangement links TRBV4-3 to TRBJ1-2; 8 bases are a match to TRBD1. V lost 0 bases to trimming and J lost 4 bases; unmatched junction nucleotides: 4. This CDR3 spans 15 amino acids. Germline V lookup: CDR1 LGHNA, CDR2 YSLEER. The CDR3 spells CASSQDFGTGYGYTF. CDR3 sequence (DNA): TGCGCCAGCAGCCAAGACTTCGGGACAGGCTATGGCTACACCTTC.

The CDR3 reads CASTLSGGITDTQYF. CDR3 DNA sequence: TGTGCCAGCACCCTTAGCGGGGGGATCACAGATACGCAGTATTTT. The rearrangement uses TRBV7-2 and TRBJ2-3; 10 bases are shared with TRBD2. There are 15 residues in the CDR3. The germline V gene has CDR1 SGHTA and CDR2 FQGNSA. V trimming: 7 bases; J trimming: 2 bases; junction bases outside the gene matches: 6. Together with reference TRBV7-2 and TRBJ2-3, the CDR3 gives the full variable domain: GAGVSQSPSNKVTEKGKDVELRCDPISGHTALYWYRQSLGQGLEFLIYFQGNSAPDKSGLPSDRFSAERTGGSVSTLTIQRTQQEDSAVYLCASTLSGGITDTQYFGPGTRLTVL.

V gene TRBV30 combines with J gene TRBJ1-1; no clear D. CDR3 length: 14 amino acids. Germline values: CDR1 GTSNPN, CDR2 SVGIG (reference sequence). V lost 4 bases and J lost 0, with 12 bases in between. CDR3 in amino acids: CAWTRTVMNTEAFF. CDR3 DNA sequence: TGTGCCTGGACTCGGACCGTAATGAACACTGAAGCTTTCTTT.

Only one count was recorded for this clone. The rearrangement joins TRBV9 to TRBJ2-5, with a tentative D call TRBD1 (5 bases). CDR1 and CDR2 from the germline V gene are SGDLS and YYNGEE. The CDR3 runs 15 residues. V lost 4 bases and J lost 5, with 18 bases in between. The DNA for the CDR3 is TGTGCCAGCAGCACATTCCAGGGATATCGGGAGACCCAGTACTTC. It yields the protein CASSTFQGYRETQYF.

The table lists this clone with a count of one. The rearrangement joins TRBV4-3 to TRBJ1-4; D may be TRBD1 (5 bases). The CDR3 consists of 16 residues. Germline V gives CDR1 LGHNA, CDR2 YSLEER. V dropped 0 bases and J dropped 8 bases, with 16 bases sitting between them. The CDR3, as DNA: TGCGCCAGCAGCCAAGACTTGGGTCAGGGTGAGGAAAAACTGTTTTTT. It specifies CASSQDLGQGEEKLFF.